Each of the 28 T cell receptor beta chains below was sequenced from the same sample in a study of T cells after yellow fever vaccination. From the 5' RACE reads, TCRdb called clonotypes with MiXCR, one entry per CDR3 protein. Of roughly 240,000 distinct CDR3 sequences detected, roughly 6.8% appear once; the ten largest clones hold 1% to 1.2%. The starting material was CD4+ T cells sorted from PBMCs, obtained on the day of the yellow fever booster vaccination. These receptors were collected from a man younger than 45 who received the YFV17D yellow fever vaccine.

This clonotype has at least ten counts. The V and J genes are TRBV12-3 or TRBV12-4 and TRBJ2-1, with a weak D call TRBD2 (6 bases). The CDR3 is made up of 14 amino acids. Deletions cut 5 bases from V and 9 bases from J, with 17 bases between. For the CDR3, the DNA is TGTGCCAGCAGTATCCGGGGCCAGGGAGGTGAGCAGTTCTTC. It codes for CASSIRGQGGEQFF.

This clonotype appeared many times. The chain joins TRBV20-1 to TRBJ2-5; D perhaps matches TRBD1 (6 bases). Germline V lookup: CDR1 DFQATT, CDR2 SNEGSKA (reference sequence). This CDR3 contains 13 residues. Trimming took off 3 bases at V and 9 bases at J, with 17 bases between the two ends. The CDR3 loop is CSASPGGRFAQYF. As DNA, the CDR3 is TGCAGTGCTAGCCCTGGGGGCAGGTTCGCCCAGTACTTC.

The J gene is TRBJ2-7, the V gene TRBV7-2; TRBD2 matches at 7 bases. The CDR3 loop spans 15 amino acids. Germline loops: CDR1 SGHTA, CDR2 FQGNSA. Germline trimming cut 2 bases from V and 0 bases from J; bases unmatched to any gene: 4. Here the CDR3 DNA reads TGTGCCAGCAGCTTACAGCGGGGTTACTCCTACGAGCAGTACTTC. It codes for CASSLQRGYSYEQYF.

The sample holds many counts of this clonotype. The chain has TRBV7-3 and TRBJ2-2; D is tentatively TRBD1 or TRBD2 (5 bases each). Germline V lookup: CDR1 SGHTA, CDR2 FQGTGA. Between the trimmed V and J ends, which lost 4 bases and 3 bases, there was a span of 9 bases. There are 14 residues in the CDR3. The CDR3 protein is CASSSGRHTGELFF. As DNA, the CDR3 is TGTGCCAGCAGCTCGGGACGGCACACCGGGGAGCTGTTTTTT.

V and J are TRBV20-1 and TRBJ2-5; 9 bases fit TRBD1. V shed 1 base, J shed 3 bases, and the junction held 9 bases outside the gene matches. Germline-derived CDR1 and CDR2 are DFQATT and SNEGSKA (reference sequence). CDR3 length: 16 amino acids. CDR3 sequence (DNA): TGCAGTGCTAGAGGCCGGGGGACAGGGAGGGAAGAGACCCAGTACTTC. Residues: CSARGRGTGREETQYF.

There are a few counts of this clonotype. The rearrangement links TRBV9 to TRBJ2-3; D gene uncertain. This CDR3 is 12 amino acids long. CDR1 SGDLS and CDR2 YYNGEE come from the germline V gene. Trimming cost V 0 bases and J 5 bases, with 4 bases left between them. The CDR3 sequence is CASSVEKDTQYF. The CDR3 DNA sequence: TGTGCCAGCAGCGTAGAAAAAGATACGCAGTATTTT.

This clonotype was observed many times. The V call is TRBV5-1, the J call TRBJ2-3; D assignment may be TRBD1 or TRBD2 (5 bases each). CDR1 is SGHRS, CDR2 YFSETQ, per germline. CDR3 length: 15 residues. V shed 4 bases and J shed 5 bases, with 17 bases lying between them. CDR3 sequence reads: CASSGSGTRGDTQYF. Here the CDR3 DNA reads TGCGCCAGCAGCGGATCCGGGACCCGGGGAGATACGCAGTATTTT.

This clonotype was observed a few times. This chain joins TRBV6-4 and TRBJ2-2, with D maybe TRBD1 (6 bases). The CDR3 covers 15 residues. The V end was cut by 4 bases, the J end by 0 bases, with 9 bases between. Per the germline V gene, CDR1 is MRHNA and CDR2 is SNTAGT. CDR3 region: CASSAGQANTGELFF. The CDR3 nucleotides are TGTGCCAGCAGTGCGGGACAAGCGAACACCGGGGAGCTGTTTTTT.

This chain uses TRBV7-2 with TRBJ2-1; possible D gene TRBD1, 6 bases. This CDR3 spans 15 amino acids. Per the germline V gene, CDR1 is SGHTA and CDR2 is FQGNSA. V gave up 1 base and J gave up 8 bases, with 15 bases separating them. CDR3 sequence: CASSLGGLAGDEQFF. The CDR3 nucleotides are TGTGCCAGCAGCTTAGGGGGGCTAGCTGGGGATGAGCAGTTCTTC.

This clonotype was observed many times. The chain recombines TRBV7-3 with TRBJ2-2, with TRBD2 matching 9 bases. The CDR3 loop spans 16 amino acids. The junction had 9 bases not matched to a gene; V was cut back by 5 bases and J by 5 bases. Looked up from germline, CDR1 is SGHTA and CDR2 is FQGTGA. CDR3 in amino acids: CASSALDSGSTGELFF. For the CDR3, the DNA is TGTGCCAGCAGCGCCCTGGATAGCGGGAGTACCGGGGAGCTGTTTTTT.

Only a few counts were recorded for this clonotype. The J gene is TRBJ1-2, the V gene TRBV30; 8 nucleotides agree with TRBD1. CDR3 length equals 16 residues. J was trimmed by 7 bases and V by 3 bases; bases with no gene match: 16. CDR1 is GTSNPN, CDR2 SVGIG, per germline (reference sequence). The DNA of the CDR3 is TGTGCCTGGAGAACCACCTTAGGGCAGGGGGCCGTTGGCTACACCTTC. Translation: CAWRTTLGQGAVGYTF. The variable domain in full, with the rest retrieved from reference TRBV30 and TRBJ1-2, is SQTIHQWPATLVQPVGSPLSLECTVEGTSNPNLYWYRQAAGRGLQLLFYSVGIGQISSEVPQNLSASRPQDRQFILSSKKLLLSDSGFYLCAWRTTLGQGAVGYTFGSGTRLTVV.

This clonotype was found a few times. The chain carries TRBV12-3 or TRBV12-4 and TRBJ2-3; perhaps TRBD2 as D (6 bases). The CDR3 sequence is 15 residues long. V lost 2 bases and J lost 1, with 10 bases in between. In DNA, the CDR3 is TGTGCCAGCAGTTTATGGGGCGGGGGCACAGATACGCAGTATTTT. Protein: CASSLWGGGTDTQYF.

This clonotype was observed at least ten times. The J gene is TRBJ2-7, the V gene TRBV20-1; D might be TRBD1 or TRBD2, each matching 5 bases. The CDR3 runs to 13 residues. In germline, CDR1 is DFQATT, CDR2 SNEGSKA (reference sequence). The DNA of the CDR3 is TGCAGACCCTCCGGGACCGGTCTCAACGAGCAGTACTTC. Encoded protein: CRPSGTGLNEQYF.

About this clonotype itself: A read error may produce the germline difference seen at one junction end. This chain uses TRBV12-3 or TRBV12-4 with TRBJ2-3, with TRBD2 matching 9 bases. The CDR3 has 17 residues. The CDR3 here is CSSTKYSGSLGTDTQYF. The DNA of the CDR3 is TGTTCCAGCACCAAATATAGCGGGAGTCTAGGCACAGATACGCAGTATTTT.

This clonotype was detected many times. The V call is TRBV5-1, the J call TRBJ2-5, with a weak D call TRBD2 (6 bases). Germline lookup yields CDR1 SGHRS and CDR2 YFSETQ. The length of the CDR3 is 14 residues. V dropped 0 bases and J dropped 5 bases, with 11 bases sitting between them. The CDR3 sequence: CASSLASLAETQYF. The CDR3 nucleotides are TGCGCCAGCAGCTTGGCGTCTCTAGCGGAGACCCAGTACTTC.

The DNA of the CDR3 is TGCGCCAGCAGCTTGGCTTGGCAGGGGGCGTACGAGCAGTACTTC. Translation gives CASSLAWQGAYEQYF. The chain joins TRBV5-1 to TRBJ2-7, with 8 nucleotides matching TRBD1. CDR3 length: 15 residues. J was trimmed by 4 bases and V by 0 bases; bases with no gene match: 6. Germline lookup yields CDR1 SGHRS and CDR2 YFSETQ.

The V call is TRBV6-2 or TRBV6-3, the J call TRBJ2-1; D is unresolved. The CDR3 length is 11 residues. V was clipped by 7 bases and J by 10 bases, with 11 bases between them. Germline V gene sequence: CDR1 MNHEY, CDR2 SVGEGT. The CDR3 region is CASKVGGEQFF. The CDR3 DNA sequence: TGTGCCAGCAAAGTAGGTGGGGAGCAGTTCTTC.

The chain employs TRBV4-3 and TRBJ1-2, with TRBD1 as a possible D gene (6 bases). The CDR3 length is 15 residues. Deletions cut 4 bases from V and 2 bases from J, with 14 bases between. Germline CDR1 and CDR2: LGHNA and YSLEER. The chain's CDR3 is CASSPLGTGNYGYTF. The CDR3 DNA follows: TGCGCCAGCAGCCCATTAGGAACAGGGAACTATGGCTACACCTTC.

This clonotype was detected ten times or more. V and J are TRBV19 and TRBJ2-1; 14 positions agree with TRBD2. This CDR3 spans 14 amino acids. CDR1 is LNHDA, CDR2 SQIVND, per germline (reference sequence). With 7 bases clipped from V and 9 bases from J, the junction kept 5 bases outside the gene matches. CDR3 sequence (DNA): TGTGCCAGTAAGGGGACTAGCGGGAGACCTGAGCAGTTCTTC. As protein: CASKGTSGRPEQFF.

Ten or more counts support this clonotype. The J gene is TRBJ2-3, the V gene TRBV20-1; TRBD1 might be the D (5 bases). Per the germline V gene, CDR1 is DFQATT and CDR2 is SNEGSKA (reference sequence). The CDR3 runs 14 residues. Trimming stripped 0 bases from V and 2 bases from J, with 9 bases between. Here the CDR3 DNA reads TGCAGTGCTAGAGAGACAGCCTTCACAGATACGCAGTATTTT. Its translation: CSARETAFTDTQYF.

This clonotype was detected ten times or more. V and J are TRBV29-1 and TRBJ2-1, with D unresolved. This CDR3 spans 12 amino acids. Deletions cut 6 bases from V and 6 bases from J, with 12 bases between. Looked up from germline, CDR1 is SQVTM and CDR2 is ANQGSEA. The chain's CDR3 is CSVHHPSNEQFF. As DNA, the CDR3 is TGCAGCGTCCACCATCCTAGCAATGAGCAGTTCTTC.

Ten or more counts support this clonotype. The CDR3 bases are TGCAGCGTATCCGCCGCAGGCGCCCTGGGTGAGCAGTTCTTC. Its protein is CSVSAAGALGEQFF. V is TRBV29-1 and J is TRBJ2-1; no clear D. CDR1 SQVTM and CDR2 ANQGSEA come from the germline V gene. Between the trimmed V and J ends, which lost 6 bases and 9 bases, there was a span of 21 bases. The CDR3 has 14 amino acids.

This clonotype was observed a handful of times. The rearrangement uses TRBV20-1 and TRBJ2-5, with D perhaps given as TRBD1 or TRBD2 (5 bases each). CDR3 size: 18 residues. Trimming left V 2 bases short and J 2 bases short, with 24 bases between. Germline V gene data show CDR1 as DFQATT and CDR2 as SNEGSKA (reference sequence). The CDR3 DNA sequence: TGCAGTGCTAGACCAGACTCCGGGACGGCGACACTACAAGAGACCCAGTACTTC. This encodes CSARPDSGTATLQETQYF.

Only a few counts were recorded for this clonotype. The DNA for the CDR3 is TGCGCCAGCAGCTTGGCCAAACAGGGGGCCAGCGCAGTCGGCTACACCTTC. Translated, it gives CASSLAKQGASAVGYTF. This chain connects TRBV5-1 to TRBJ1-2; 9 positions match TRBD1. CDR3 length: 17 amino acids. V dropped 0 bases and J dropped 8; count of bases not matched to a gene: 14. Per the germline V gene, CDR1 is SGHRS and CDR2 is YFSETQ.

This clonotype was seen at least ten times. The V and J genes are TRBV11-2 and TRBJ2-2; D not resolved. The CDR3 covers 15 residues. Trimming stripped 7 bases from V and 1 base from J, with 13 bases between. Germline CDR1 reads SGHAT; CDR2 reads FQNNGV. The CDR3 coding sequence is TGTGCCAGCAAGCCAACTCCAATGAACACCGGGGAGCTGTTTTTT. Translating gives CASKPTPMNTGELFF.

This clonotype occurred many times. V usage is TRBV12-3 or TRBV12-4 and J usage is TRBJ2-3; D gene unclear. Trimming pared 5 bases from V and 1 base from J, leaving 13 bases between. This CDR3 spans 15 amino acids. CDR3 nucleotides: TGTGCCAGCAGTAAAGGGCAGGCCCGCACAGATACGCAGTATTTT. This codes for CASSKGQARTDTQYF.

The V gene is TRBV15, the J gene TRBJ2-1, with D perhaps matching TRBD1 or TRBD2 (5 bases each). V lost 0 bases and J lost 6, with 15 bases in between. The CDR3 is 16 amino acids. CDR1 is LNHNV, CDR2 YYDKDF, per germline (reference sequence). CDR3 residues: CATSREGVRNLNEQFF. CDR3 sequence (DNA): TGTGCCACCAGCAGAGAGGGGGTTCGAAACCTCAATGAGCAGTTCTTC.

This sequence joins TRBV12-3 or TRBV12-4 and TRBJ1-5; TRBD1 is a possible D gene (5 bases). The CDR3 runs to 13 residues. The germline V and J ends were trimmed by 7 bases and 9 bases, with 16 bases remaining between them. In nucleotides, the CDR3 is TGTGCCAGCAACACCCAGGGAGTGGGGCCCCAGCATTTT. Translating gives CASNTQGVGPQHF.